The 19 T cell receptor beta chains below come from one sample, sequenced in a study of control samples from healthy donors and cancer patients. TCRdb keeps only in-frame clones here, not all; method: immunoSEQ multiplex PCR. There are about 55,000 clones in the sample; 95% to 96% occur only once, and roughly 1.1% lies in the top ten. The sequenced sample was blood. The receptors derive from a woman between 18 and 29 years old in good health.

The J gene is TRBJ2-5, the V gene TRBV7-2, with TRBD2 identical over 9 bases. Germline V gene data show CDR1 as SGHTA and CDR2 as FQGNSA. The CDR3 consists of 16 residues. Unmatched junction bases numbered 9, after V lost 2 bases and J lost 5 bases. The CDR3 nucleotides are TGTGCCAGCAGCTTAATGTATAGCGGGGGCCTGGAGACCCAGTACTTC. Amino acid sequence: CASSLMYSGGLETQYF.

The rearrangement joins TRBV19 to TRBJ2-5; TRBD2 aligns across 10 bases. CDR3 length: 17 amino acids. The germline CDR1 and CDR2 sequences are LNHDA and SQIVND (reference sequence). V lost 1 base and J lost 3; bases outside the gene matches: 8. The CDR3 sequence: CASSIASGGAIKETQYF. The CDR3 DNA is TGTGCCAGTAGTATAGCCAGCGGGGGGGCCATCAAAGAGACCCAGTACTTC.

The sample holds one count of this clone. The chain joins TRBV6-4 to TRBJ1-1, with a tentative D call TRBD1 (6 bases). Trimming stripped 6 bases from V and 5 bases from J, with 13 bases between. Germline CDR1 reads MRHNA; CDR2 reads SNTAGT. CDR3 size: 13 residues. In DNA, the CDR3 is TGTGCCAGCAGAGGGGGGCCGGAAACTGAAGCTTTCTTT. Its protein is CASRGGPETEAFF.

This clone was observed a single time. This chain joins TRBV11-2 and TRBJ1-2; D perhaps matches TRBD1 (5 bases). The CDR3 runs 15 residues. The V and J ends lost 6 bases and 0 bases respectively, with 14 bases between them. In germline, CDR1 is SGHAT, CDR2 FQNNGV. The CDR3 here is CASSLGRETNYGYTF. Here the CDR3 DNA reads TGTGCCAGCAGTCTCGGCAGGGAGACTAACTATGGCTACACCTTC.

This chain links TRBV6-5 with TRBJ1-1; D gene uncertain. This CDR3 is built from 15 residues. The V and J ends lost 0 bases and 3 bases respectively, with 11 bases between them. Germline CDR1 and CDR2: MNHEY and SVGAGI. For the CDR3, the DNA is TGTGCCAGCAGTTACTCGATATCACATGACACTGAAGCTTTCTTT. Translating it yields CASSYSISHDTEAFF.

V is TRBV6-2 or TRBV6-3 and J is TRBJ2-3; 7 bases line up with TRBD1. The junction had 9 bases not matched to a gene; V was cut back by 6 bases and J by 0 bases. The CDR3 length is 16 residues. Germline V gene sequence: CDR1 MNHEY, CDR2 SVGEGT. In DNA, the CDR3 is TGTGCCAGCAGCTGGCTGACAGGGATCAGCACAGATACGCAGTATTTT. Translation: CASSWLTGISTDTQYF.

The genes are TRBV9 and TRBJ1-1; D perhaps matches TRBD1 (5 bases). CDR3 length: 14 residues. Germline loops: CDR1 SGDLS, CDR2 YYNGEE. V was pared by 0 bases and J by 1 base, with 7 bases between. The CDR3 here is CASSVGGTNTEAFF. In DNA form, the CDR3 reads TGTGCCAGCAGCGTAGGAGGGACGAACACTGAAGCTTTCTTT.

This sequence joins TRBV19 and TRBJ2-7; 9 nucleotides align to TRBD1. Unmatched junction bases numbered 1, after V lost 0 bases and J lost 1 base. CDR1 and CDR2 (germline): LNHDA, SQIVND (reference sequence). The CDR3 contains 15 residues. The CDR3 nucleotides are TGTGCCAGTAGTATAGACGGACAGGGGTCCTACGAGCAGTACTTC. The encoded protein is CASSIDGQGSYEQYF.

CDR3 nucleotides: TGTGCCAGCAGCTTACAGAACATTCAGTACTTC. It encodes CASSLQNIQYF. The rearrangement links TRBV11-2 to TRBJ2-4; the D is unclear. The CDR3 has 11 amino acids. Germline values: CDR1 SGHAT, CDR2 FQNNGV. The V and J ends lost 2 bases and 7 bases respectively, with 3 bases between them.

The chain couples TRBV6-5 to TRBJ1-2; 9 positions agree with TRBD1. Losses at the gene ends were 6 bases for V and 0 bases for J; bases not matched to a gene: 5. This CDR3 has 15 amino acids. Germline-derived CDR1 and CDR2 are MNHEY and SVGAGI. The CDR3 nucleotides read TGTGCCAGCAGACGGACAGGGGACCCTAACTATGGCTACACCTTC. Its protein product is CASRRTGDPNYGYTF.

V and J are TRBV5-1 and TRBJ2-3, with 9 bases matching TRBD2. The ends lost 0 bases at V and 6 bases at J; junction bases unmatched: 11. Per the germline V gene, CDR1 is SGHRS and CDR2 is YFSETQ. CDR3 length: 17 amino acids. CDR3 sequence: CASSLAGSGGPYDTQYF. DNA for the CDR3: TGCGCCAGCAGCTTGGCCGGGAGCGGGGGGCCCTATGATACGCAGTATTTT.

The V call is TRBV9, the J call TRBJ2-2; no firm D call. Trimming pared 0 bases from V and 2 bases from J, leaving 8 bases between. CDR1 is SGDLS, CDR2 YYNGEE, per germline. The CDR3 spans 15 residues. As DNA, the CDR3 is TGTGCCAGCAGCGTAGAGGTTTTCAACACCGGGGAGCTGTTTTTT. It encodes CASSVEVFNTGELFF.

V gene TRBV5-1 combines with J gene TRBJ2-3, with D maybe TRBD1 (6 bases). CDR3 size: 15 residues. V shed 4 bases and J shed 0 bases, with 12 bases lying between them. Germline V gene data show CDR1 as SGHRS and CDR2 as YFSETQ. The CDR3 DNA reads TGCGCCAGCAGCACAGGGAGTTCTAGCACAGATACGCAGTATTTT. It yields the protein CASSTGSSSTDTQYF.

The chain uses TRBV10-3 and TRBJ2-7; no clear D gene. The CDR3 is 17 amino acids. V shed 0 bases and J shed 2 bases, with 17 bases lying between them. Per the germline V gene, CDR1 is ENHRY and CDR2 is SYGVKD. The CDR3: CAISESIPGLGTYEQYF. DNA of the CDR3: TGTGCCATCAGTGAGTCGATCCCAGGATTAGGCACCTACGAGCAGTACTTC.

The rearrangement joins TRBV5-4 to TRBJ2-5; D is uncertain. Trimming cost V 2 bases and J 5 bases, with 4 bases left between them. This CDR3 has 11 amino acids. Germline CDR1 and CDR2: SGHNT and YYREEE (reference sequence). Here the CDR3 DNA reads TGTGCCAGCAGCTTTGGTGAGACCCAGTACTTC. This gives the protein CASSFGETQYF.

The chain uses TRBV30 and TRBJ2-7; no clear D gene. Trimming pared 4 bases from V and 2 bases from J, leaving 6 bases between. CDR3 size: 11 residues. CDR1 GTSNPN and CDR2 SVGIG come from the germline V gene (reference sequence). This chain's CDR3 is CAWNTAYEQYF. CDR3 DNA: TGTGCCTGGAATACAGCCTACGAGCAGTACTTC.

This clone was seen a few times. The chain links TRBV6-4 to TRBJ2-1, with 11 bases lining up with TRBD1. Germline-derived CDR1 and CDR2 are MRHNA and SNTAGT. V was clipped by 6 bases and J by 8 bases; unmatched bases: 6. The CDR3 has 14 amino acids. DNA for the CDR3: TGTGCCAGCAGCAGGGGACAGGGGGGTGATGAGCAGTTCTTC. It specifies CASSRGQGGDEQFF.

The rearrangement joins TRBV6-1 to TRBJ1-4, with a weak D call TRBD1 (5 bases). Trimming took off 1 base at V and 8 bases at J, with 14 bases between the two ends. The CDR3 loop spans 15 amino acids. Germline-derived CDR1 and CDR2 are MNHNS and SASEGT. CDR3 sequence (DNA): TGTGCCAGCAGTGAAGTGAGCCAGGGCGGCGAAAAACTGTTTTTT. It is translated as CASSEVSQGGEKLFF.

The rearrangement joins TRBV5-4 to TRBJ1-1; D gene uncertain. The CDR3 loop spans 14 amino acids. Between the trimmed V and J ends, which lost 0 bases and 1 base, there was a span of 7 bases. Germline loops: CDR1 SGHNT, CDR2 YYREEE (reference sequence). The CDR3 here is CASSLGGGNTEAFF. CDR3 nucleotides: TGTGCCAGCAGCTTGGGGGGAGGGAACACTGAAGCTTTCTTT.